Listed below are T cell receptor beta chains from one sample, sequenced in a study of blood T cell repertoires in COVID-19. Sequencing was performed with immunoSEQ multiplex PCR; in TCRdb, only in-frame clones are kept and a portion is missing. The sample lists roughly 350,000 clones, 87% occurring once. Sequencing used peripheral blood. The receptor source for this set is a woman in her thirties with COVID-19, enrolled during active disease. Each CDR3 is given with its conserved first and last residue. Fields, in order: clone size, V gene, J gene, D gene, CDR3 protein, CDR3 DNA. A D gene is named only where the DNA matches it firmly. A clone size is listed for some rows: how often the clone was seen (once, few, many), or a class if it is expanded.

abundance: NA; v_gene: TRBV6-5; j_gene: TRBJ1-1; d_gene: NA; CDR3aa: CASSYKSYTEAFF; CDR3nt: TGTGCCAGCAGTTATAAGAGCTACACTGAAGCTTTCTTT
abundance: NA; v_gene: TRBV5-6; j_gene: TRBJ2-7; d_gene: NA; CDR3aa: CASSSAGVGVGEQYF; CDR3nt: TGTGCCAGCAGCTCGGCCGGGGTTGGGGTTGGCGAGCAGTACTTC
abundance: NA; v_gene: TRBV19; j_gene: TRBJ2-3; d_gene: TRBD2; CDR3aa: CASSTLTLAATDTQYF; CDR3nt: TGTGCCAGTAGTACGCTCACTCTAGCGGCTACAGATACGCAGTATTTT
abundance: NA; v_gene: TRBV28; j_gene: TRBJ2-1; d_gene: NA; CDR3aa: CASSLGLEQFF; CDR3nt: TGTGCCAGCAGTTTAGGGCTCGAGCAGTTCTTC
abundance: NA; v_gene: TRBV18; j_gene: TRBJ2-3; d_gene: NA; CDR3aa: CASSRDSRTDTQYF; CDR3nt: TGTGCCAGCTCACGGGACTCACGCACAGATACGCAGTATTTT
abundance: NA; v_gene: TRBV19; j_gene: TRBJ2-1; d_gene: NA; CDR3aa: CASRWGTLSYNEQFF; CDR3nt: TGTGCCAGTAGATGGGGGACTCTCTCCTACAATGAGCAGTTCTTC
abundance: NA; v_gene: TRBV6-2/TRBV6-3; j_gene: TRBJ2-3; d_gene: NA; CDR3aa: CASSQGLGSTQYF; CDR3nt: TGTGCCAGCAGCCAAGGACTGGGAAGTACGCAGTATTTT
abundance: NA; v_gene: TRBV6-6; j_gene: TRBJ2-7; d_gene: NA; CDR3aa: CASSKGRGRGGYEQYF; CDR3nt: TGTGCCAGCAGCAAGGGACGGGGAAGAGGGGGCTACGAGCAGTACTTC
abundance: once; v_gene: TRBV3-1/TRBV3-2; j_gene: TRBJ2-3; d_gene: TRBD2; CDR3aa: CASSHRVAGATDTQYF; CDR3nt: TGTGCCAGCAGCCACCGTGTTGCGGGAGCCACAGATACGCAGTATTTT
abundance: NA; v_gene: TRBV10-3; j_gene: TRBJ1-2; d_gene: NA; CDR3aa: CAISESEQVLLYGYTF; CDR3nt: TGTGCCATCAGTGAGTCAGAACAGGTCCTTTTGTATGGCTACACCTTC
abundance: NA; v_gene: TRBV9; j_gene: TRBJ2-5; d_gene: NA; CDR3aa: CASSVTGLETQYF; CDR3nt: TGTGCCAGCAGCGTCACAGGGTTAGAGACCCAGTACTTC
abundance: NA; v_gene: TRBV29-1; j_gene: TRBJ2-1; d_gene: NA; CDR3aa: CSVARGSYNEQFF; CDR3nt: TGCAGCGTTGCCAGGGGCTCCTACAATGAGCAGTTCTTC
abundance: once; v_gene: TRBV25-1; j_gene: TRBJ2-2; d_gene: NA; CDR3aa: CASSLVPGPGELFF; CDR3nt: TGTGCCAGCAGTTTAGTCCCCGGTCCCGGGGAGCTGTTTTTT
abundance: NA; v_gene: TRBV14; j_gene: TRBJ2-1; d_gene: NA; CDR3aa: CASSPQNNEQFF; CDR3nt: TGTGCCAGCAGCCCACAGAACAATGAGCAGTTCTTC
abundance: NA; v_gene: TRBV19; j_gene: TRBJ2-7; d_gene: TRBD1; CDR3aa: CASSRTGDEQYF; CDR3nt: TGTGCCAGTAGTAGGACAGGGGATGAGCAGTACTTC
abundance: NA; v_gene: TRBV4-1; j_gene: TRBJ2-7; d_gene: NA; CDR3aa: CASSHQLRYEQYF; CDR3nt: TGCGCCAGCAGCCATCAACTTCGCTACGAGCAGTACTTC
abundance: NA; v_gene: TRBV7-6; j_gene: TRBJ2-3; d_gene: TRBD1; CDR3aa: CASSLGTGQITDTQYF; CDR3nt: TGTGCCAGCAGCTTAGGGACAGGCCAAATCACAGATACGCAGTATTTT
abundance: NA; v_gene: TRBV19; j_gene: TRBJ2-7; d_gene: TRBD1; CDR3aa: CASSPGTGPSYEQYF; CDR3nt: TGTGCCAGTAGTCCCGGGACAGGACCATCCTACGAGCAGTACTTC
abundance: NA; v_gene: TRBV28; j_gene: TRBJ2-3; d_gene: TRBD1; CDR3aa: CASRPGTGRSTDTQYF; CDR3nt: TGTGCCAGCAGACCCGGGACAGGGCGAAGCACAGATACGCAGTATTTT
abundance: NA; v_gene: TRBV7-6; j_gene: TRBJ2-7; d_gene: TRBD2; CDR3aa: CASSLTSGTTYEQYF; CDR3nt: TGTGCCAGCAGCTTAACTAGCGGGACAACCTACGAGCAGTACTTC
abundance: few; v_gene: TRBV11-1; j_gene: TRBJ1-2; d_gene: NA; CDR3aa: CASSLAAGPNYGYTF; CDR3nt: TGTGCCAGCAGCTTAGCGGCAGGGCCCAACTATGGCTACACCTTC
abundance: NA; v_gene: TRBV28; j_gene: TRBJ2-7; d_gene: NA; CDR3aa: CASGLVRGWSEQYF; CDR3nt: TGTGCCAGCGGCCTAGTGAGGGGGTGGTCCGAGCAGTACTTC
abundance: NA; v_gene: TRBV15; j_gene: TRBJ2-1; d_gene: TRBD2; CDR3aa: CATRTSGRGAYNEQFF; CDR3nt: TGTGCCACCAGGACTAGCGGGAGAGGGGCCTACAATGAGCAGTTCTTC
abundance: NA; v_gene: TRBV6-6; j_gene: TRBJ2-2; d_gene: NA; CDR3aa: CASSSGTWNTGELFF; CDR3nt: TGTGCCAGCAGCTCCGGGACTTGGAACACCGGGGAGCTGTTTTTT
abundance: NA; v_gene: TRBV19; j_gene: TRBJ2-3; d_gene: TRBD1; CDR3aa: CASTPGTGSTDTQYF; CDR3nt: TGTGCCAGTACTCCCGGGACAGGCTCCACAGATACGCAGTATTTT
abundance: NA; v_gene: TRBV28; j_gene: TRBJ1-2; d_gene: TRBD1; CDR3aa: CASMRQGNYGYTF; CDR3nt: TGTGCCAGCATGAGACAGGGGAACTATGGCTACACCTTC
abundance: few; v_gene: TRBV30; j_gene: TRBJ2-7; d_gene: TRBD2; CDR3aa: CAWSVLAVLEAPYEQYF; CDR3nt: TGTGCCTGGAGTGTACTAGCGGTCCTAGAGGCCCCCTACGAGCAGTACTTC
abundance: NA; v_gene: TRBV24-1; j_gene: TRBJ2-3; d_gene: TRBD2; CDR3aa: CATRTSGSGTQYF; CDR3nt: TGTGCCACCAGGACTAGCGGGAGTGGAACGCAGTATTTT